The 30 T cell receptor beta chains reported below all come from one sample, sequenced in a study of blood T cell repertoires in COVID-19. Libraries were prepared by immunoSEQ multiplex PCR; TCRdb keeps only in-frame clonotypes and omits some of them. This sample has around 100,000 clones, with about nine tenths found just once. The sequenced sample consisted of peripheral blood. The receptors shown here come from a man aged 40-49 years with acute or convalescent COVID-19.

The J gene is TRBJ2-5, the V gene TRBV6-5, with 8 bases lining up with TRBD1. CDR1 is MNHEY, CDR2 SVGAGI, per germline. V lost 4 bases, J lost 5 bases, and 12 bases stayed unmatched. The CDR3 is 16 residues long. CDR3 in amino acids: CASSLRTGQRGETQYF. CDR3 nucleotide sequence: TGTGCCAGCAGTTTAAGGACAGGGCAGAGAGGGGAGACCCAGTACTTC.

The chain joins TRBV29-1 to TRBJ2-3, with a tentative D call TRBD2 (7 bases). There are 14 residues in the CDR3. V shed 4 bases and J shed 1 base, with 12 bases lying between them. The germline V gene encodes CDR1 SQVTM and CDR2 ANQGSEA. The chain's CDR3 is CSVGGGRGTDTQYF. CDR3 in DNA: TGCAGCGTTGGGGGGGGCAGGGGCACAGATACGCAGTATTTT.

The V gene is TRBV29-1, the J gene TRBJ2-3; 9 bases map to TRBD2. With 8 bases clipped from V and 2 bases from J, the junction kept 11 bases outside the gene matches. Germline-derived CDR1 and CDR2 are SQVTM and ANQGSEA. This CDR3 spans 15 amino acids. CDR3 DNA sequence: TGCAGCCATCAGGGTCTAGCGGGGATCACAGATACGCAGTATTTT. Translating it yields CSHQGLAGITDTQYF.

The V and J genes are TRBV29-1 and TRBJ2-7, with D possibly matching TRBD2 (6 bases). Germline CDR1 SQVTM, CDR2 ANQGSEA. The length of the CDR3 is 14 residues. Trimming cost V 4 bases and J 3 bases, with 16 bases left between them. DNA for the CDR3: TGCAGCGTTGTATCGTCTAGCGCTGGCTACGAGCAGTACTTC. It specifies CSVVSSSAGYEQYF.

CDR3 region: CSDVTPHGYTF. CDR3 coding DNA: TGCAGCGACGTGACACCCCATGGCTACACCTTC. The V call is TRBV29-1, the J call TRBJ1-2; D call uncertain. The CDR3 sequence is 11 residues long. V was trimmed by 7 bases and J by 6 bases, leaving 12 bases between them. The V gene's germline CDR1 is SQVTM and CDR2 ANQGSEA.

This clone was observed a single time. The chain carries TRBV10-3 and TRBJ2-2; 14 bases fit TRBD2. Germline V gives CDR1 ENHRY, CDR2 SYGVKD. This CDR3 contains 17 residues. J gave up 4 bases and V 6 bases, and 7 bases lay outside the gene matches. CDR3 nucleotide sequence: TGTGCCATCAGGAGGACTAGCGGGGGGCCTTCCACCGGGGAGCTGTTTTTT. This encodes CAIRRTSGGPSTGELFF.

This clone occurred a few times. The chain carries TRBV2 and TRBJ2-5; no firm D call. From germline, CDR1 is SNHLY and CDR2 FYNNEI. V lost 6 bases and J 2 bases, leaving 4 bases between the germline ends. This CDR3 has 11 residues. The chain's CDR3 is CASSQQETQYF. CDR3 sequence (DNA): TGTGCCAGCAGCCAACAAGAGACCCAGTACTTC.

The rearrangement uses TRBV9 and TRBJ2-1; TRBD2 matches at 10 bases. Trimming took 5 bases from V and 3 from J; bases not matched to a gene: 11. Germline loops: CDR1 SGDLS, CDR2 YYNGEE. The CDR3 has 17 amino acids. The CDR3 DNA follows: TGTGCCAGCAGTGGGGCCGGGACTAGCGCACTCTACAATGAGCAGTTCTTC. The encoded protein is CASSGAGTSALYNEQFF.

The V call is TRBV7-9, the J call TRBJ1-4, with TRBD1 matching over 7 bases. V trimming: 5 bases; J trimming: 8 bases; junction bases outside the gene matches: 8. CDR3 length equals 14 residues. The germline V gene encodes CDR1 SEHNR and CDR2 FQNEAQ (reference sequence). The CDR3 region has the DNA TGTGCCAGCAGCCGAGACAGGGCCGAAGAAAAACTGTTTTTT. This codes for CASSRDRAEEKLFF.

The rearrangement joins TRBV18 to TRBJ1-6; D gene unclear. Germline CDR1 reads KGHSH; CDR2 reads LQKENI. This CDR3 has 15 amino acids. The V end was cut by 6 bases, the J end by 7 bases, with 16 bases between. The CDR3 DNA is TGTGCCAGCTCGTCGCGAGAGGCCTTAAATTCACCCCTCCACTTT. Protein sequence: CASSSREALNSPLHF.

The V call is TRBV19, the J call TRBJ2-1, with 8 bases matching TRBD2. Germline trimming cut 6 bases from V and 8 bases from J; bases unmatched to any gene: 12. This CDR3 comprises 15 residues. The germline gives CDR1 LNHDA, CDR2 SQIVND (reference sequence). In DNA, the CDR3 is TGTGCCAGTAGAATCCATCACGGACTAGCCGATGAGCAGTTCTTC. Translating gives CASRIHHGLADEQFF.

The CDR3 nucleotides read TGTGCTAGTGGCCTAGCTAGTTCCACCGGGGAGCTGTTTTTT. Translated: CASGLASSTGELFF. This chain connects TRBV12-5 to TRBJ2-2, with D maybe TRBD2 (5 bases). The CDR3 contains 14 residues. From germline, CDR1 is LGHNT and CDR2 FRNRAP. Trimming took off 6 bases at V and 4 bases at J, with 12 bases between the two ends.

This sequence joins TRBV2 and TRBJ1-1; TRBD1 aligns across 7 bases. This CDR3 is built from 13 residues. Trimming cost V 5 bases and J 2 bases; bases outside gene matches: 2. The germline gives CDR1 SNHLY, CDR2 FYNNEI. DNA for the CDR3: TGTGCCAGCAGTCGACAGGGCAACACTGAAGCTTTCTTT. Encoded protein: CASSRQGNTEAFF.

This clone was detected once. CDR3 residues: CASSPQGFGYGYTF. The CDR3, as DNA: TGTGCCAGTAGCCCACAGGGATTTGGATATGGCTACACCTTC. The chain carries TRBV19 and TRBJ1-2; a weak D match, TRBD1 (6 bases). CDR1 and CDR2 from the germline V gene are LNHDA and SQIVND (reference sequence). V lost 6 bases and J lost 5, with 16 bases in between. This CDR3 comprises 14 residues.

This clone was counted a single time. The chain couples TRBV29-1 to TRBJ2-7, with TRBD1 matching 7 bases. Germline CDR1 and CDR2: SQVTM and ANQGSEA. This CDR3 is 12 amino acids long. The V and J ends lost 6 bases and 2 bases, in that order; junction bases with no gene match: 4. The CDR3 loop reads CSVRQGPYEQYF. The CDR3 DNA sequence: TGCAGCGTGAGACAGGGCCCCTACGAGCAGTACTTC.

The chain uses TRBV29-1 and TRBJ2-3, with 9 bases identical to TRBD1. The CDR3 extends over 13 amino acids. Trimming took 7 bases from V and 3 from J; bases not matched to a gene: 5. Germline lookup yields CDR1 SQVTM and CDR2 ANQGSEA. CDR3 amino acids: CSAGTGLTDTQYF. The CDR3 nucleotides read TGCAGCGCTGGGACAGGGTTGACAGATACGCAGTATTTT.

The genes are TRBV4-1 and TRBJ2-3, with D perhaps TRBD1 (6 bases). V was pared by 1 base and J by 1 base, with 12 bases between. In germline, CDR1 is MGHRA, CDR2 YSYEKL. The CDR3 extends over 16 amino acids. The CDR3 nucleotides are TGCGCCAGCAGCCAAGTTGGGTGGACAGGCACAGATACGCAGTATTTT. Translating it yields CASSQVGWTGTDTQYF.

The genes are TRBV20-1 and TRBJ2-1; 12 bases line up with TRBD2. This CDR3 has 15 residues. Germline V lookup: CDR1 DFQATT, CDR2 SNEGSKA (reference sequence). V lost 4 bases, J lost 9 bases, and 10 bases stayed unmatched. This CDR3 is CSANDLAGGPGEQFF. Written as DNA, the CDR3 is TGCAGTGCTAATGATCTAGCGGGAGGGCCGGGTGAGCAGTTCTTC.

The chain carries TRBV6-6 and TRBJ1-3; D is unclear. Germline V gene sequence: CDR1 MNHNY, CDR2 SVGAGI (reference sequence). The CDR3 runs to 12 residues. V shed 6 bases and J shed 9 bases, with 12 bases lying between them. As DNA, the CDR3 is TGTGCCAGCAGCTTACCTAGAGGCACCATATATTTT. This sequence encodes CASSLPRGTIYF.

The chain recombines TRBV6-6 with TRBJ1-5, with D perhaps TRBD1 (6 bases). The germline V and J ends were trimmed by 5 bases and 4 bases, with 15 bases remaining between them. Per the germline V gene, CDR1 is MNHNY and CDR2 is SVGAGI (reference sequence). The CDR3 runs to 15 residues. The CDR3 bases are TGTGCCAGCAGTGATCACAGGGAACTGAATCAGCCCCAGCATTTT. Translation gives CASSDHRELNQPQHF.

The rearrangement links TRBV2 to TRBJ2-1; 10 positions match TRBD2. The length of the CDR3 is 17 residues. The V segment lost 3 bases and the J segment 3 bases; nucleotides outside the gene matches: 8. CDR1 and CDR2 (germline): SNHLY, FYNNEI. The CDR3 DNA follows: TGTGCCAGCAGTGAGCTTCCTAGCGGGAGCATCTACAATGAGCAGTTCTTC. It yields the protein CASSELPSGSIYNEQFF.

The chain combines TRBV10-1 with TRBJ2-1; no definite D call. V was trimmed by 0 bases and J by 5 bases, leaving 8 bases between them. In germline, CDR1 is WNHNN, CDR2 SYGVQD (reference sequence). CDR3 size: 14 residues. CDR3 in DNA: TGCGCCAGCAGTGAGTCGGTACTTAACAATGAGCAGTTCTTC. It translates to CASSESVLNNEQFF.

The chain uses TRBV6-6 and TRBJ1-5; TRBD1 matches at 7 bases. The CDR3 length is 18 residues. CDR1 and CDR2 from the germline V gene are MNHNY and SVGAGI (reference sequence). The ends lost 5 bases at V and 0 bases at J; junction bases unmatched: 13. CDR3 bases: TGTGCCAGCAGTCCGGAGCCGCCGGGACAGCTTAGCAATCAGCCCCAGCATTTT. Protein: CASSPEPPGQLSNQPQHF.

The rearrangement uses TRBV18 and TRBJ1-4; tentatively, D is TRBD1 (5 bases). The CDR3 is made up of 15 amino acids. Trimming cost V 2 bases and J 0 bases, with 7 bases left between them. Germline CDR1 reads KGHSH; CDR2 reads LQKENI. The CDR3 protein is CASSPRGPTNEKLFF. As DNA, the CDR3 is TGTGCCAGCTCACCAAGGGGCCCAACTAATGAAAAACTGTTTTTT.

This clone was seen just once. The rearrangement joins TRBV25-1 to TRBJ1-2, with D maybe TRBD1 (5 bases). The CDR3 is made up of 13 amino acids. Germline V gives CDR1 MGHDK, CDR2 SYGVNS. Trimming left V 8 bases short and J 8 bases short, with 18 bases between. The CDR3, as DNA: TGTGCCAGCTCTAGGGGCCTGTCTGCCGGCTACACCTTC. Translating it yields CASSRGLSAGYTF.

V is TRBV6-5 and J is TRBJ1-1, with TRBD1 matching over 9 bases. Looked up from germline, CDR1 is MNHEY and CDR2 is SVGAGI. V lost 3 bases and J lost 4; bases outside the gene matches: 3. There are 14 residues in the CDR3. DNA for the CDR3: TGTGCCAGCAGTTATCCGGGACAGGGCACTGAAGCTTTCTTT. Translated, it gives CASSYPGQGTEAFF.

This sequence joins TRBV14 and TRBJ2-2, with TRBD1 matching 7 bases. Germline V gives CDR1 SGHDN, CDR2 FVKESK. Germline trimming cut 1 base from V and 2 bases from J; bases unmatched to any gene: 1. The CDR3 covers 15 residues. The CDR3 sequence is CASSQGQGNTGELFF. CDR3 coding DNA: TGTGCCAGCAGCCAAGGACAGGGAAACACCGGGGAGCTGTTTTTT.

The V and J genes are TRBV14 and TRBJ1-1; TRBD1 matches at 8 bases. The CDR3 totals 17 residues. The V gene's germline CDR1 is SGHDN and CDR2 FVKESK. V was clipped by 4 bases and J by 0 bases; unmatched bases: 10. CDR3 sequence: CASSPLVQGAVNTEAFF. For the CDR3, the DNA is TGTGCCAGCAGCCCCCTTGTCCAGGGGGCGGTGAACACTGAAGCTTTCTTT.

The CDR3 loop reads CASSLVTGEGGYTF. For the CDR3, the DNA is TGCGCCAGCAGCTTGGTGACAGGGGAAGGTGGCTACACCTTC. V gene TRBV5-1 combines with J gene TRBJ1-2, with 8 bases lining up with TRBD1. Germline V gene sequence: CDR1 SGHRS, CDR2 YFSETQ. V trimming: 0 bases; J trimming: 7 bases; junction bases outside the gene matches: 5. This CDR3 region has 14 residues. The full variable domain, completed using reference TRBV5-1 and TRBJ1-2, is KAGVTQTPRYLIKTRGQQVTLSCSPISGHRSVSWYQQTPGQGLQFLFEYFSETQRNKGNFPGRFSGRQFSNSRSEMNVSTLELGDSALYLCASSLVTGEGGYTFGSGTRLTVV.

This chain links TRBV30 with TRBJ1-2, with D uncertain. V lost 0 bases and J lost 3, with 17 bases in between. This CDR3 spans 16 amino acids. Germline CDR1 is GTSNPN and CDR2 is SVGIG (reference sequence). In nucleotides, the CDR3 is TGTGCCTGGAGTGTACCCTGGGCGGGGAATGACTATGGCTACACCTTC. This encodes CAWSVPWAGNDYGYTF.